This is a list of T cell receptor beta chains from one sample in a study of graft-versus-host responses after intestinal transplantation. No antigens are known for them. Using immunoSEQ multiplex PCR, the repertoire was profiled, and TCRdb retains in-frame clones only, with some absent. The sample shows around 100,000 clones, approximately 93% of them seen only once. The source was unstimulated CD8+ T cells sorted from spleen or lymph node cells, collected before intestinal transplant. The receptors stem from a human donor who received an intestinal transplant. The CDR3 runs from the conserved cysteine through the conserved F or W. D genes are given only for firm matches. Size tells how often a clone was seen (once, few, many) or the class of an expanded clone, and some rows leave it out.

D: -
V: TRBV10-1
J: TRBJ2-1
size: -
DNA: TGCGCCAGCAGTGAGAGGGGACAACCTTCCTACAATGAGCAGTTCTTC
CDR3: CASSERGQPSYNEQFF

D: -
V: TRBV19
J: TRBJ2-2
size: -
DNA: TGTGCCAGTAGTATTCCCACCGGGGAGCTGTTTTTT
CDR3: CASSIPTGELFF

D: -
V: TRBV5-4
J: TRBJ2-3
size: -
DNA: TGTGCCAGCAGAGGTCCGCCAGATACGCAGTATTTT
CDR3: CASRGPPDTQYF

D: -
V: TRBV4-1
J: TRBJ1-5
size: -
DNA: TGCGCCAGCGGAATGTCGGGGGACAATCAGCCCCAGCATTTT
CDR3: CASGMSGDNQPQHF

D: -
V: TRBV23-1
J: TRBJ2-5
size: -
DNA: TGCGCCGGGTGGCGAACCCAAGAGACCCAGTACTTC
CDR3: CAGWRTQETQYF

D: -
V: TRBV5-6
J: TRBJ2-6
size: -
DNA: TGTGCCAGCAGCTATGAGACAGCGAGCTCTGGGGCCAACGTCCTGACTTTC
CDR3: CASSYETASSGANVLTF

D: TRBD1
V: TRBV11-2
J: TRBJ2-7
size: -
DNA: TGTGCCAGCAGCTTAGGACAGGGGGCCTACGAGCAGTACTTC
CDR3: CASSLGQGAYEQYF

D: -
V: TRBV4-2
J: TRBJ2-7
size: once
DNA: TGTGCCAGCAGCGAGACCGGGACAAGCGTCTACGAGCAGTACTTC
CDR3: CASSETGTSVYEQYF

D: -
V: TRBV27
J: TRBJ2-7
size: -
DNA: TGTGCCAGCAGTTTATCAGGGAACCACGAGCAGTACTTC
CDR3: CASSLSGNHEQYF

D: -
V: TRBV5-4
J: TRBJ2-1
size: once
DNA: TGTGCCAGCAGGCCCGGGGTGGAGAGCTCCTACAATGAGCAGTTCTTC
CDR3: CASRPGVESSYNEQFF

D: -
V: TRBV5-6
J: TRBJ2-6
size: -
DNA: TGTGCCAGCAGCTTGGCCAAGTCTGGGGCCAACGTCCTGACTTTC
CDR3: CASSLAKSGANVLTF

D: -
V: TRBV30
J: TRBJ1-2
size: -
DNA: TGTGCCTGGAGTTTAGGGTCTGGGCCGCCGGGCTACACCTTC
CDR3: CAWSLGSGPPGYTF

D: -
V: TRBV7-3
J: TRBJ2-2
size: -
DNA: TGTGCCAGCAGCTTTGGCCCCGGGGAGCTGTTTTTT
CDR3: CASSFGPGELFF

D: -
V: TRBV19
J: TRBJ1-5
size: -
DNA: TGTGCCAGTAGGGAGCGACAGGAAAATCAGCCCCAGCATTTT
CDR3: CASRERQENQPQHF

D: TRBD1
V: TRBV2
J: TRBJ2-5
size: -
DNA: TGTGCCAGCATATCAGGGGGACCTCAAGAGACCCAGTACTTC
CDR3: CASISGGPQETQYF

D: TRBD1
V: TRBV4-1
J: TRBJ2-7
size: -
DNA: TGCGCCAGCAGCCAAAACAGGGGCTCCTACGAGCAGTACTTC
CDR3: CASSQNRGSYEQYF

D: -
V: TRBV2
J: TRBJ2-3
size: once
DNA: TGTGCCAGCGAACTGAGCACAGATACGCAGTATTTT
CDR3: CASELSTDTQYF

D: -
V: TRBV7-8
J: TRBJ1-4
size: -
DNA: TGTGCCAGCAGCCCCCACAGGGAAGCAACTAATGAAAAACTGTTTTTT
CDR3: CASSPHREATNEKLFF

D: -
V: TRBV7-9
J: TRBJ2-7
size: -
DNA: TGTGCCAGCAGCCCCTACGGGGGCGAGCAGTACTTC
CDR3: CASSPYGGEQYF

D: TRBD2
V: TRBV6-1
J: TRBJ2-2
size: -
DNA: TGTGCCAGCAGTGAGTCTAGCGGGGGATCCGGGGAGCTGTTTTTT
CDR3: CASSESSGGSGELFF

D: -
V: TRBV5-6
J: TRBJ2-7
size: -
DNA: TGTGCCAGCAGAGAATGGGTGGCTAGCGTAGTCGAGCAGTACTTC
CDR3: CASREWVASVVEQYF

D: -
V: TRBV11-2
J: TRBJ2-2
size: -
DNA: TGTGCCTCCCAAAGTCCCCGAGAGCCCGGGGAGCTGTTTTTT
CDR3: CASQSPREPGELFF

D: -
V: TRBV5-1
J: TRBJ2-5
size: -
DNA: TGCGCCAGCAGCTTCCAAGAGACCCAGTACTTC
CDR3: CASSFQETQYF

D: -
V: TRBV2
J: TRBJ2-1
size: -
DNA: TGTGCCAGCAGTTCCTCGGGGGTCTACAATGAGCAGTTCTTC
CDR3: CASSSSGVYNEQFF

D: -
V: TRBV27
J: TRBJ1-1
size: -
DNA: TGTGCCAGCAGTTTTGGTGAGTACACTGAAGCTTTCTTT
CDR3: CASSFGEYTEAFF

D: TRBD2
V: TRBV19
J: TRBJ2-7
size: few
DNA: TGTGCCAGTAGCCGGCGGACTAGGTCCTACGAGCAGTACTTC
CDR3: CASSRRTRSYEQYF

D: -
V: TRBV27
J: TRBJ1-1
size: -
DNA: TGTGCCAGCCACCAGGGGCTTCAAGCTTTCTTT
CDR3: CASHQGLQAFF

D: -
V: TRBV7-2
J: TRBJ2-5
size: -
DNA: TGTGCCAGCAGCCCAGGCGGCGGCCTCCAAGAGACCCAGTACTTC
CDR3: CASSPGGGLQETQYF

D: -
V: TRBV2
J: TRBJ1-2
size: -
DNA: TGTGCCAGCAGTGAATTTGCCAGAAGCTATGGCTACACCTTC
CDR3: CASSEFARSYGYTF

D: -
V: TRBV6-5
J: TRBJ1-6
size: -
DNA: TGTGCCAGCAGTTACAGACCCACTCTGGATTCACCCCTCCACTTT
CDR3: CASSYRPTLDSPLHF

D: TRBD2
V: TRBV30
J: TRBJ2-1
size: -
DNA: TGTGCCAGTAGCGGGGGCGAAAGCTCCTACAATGAGCAGTTCTTC
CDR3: CASSGGESSYNEQFF

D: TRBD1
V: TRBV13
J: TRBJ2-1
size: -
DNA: TGTGCCAGCAGCTTAGAGGACAGGGTGGATGAGCAGTTCTTC
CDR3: CASSLEDRVDEQFF

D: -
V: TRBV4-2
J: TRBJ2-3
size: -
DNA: TGTGCCAGCAGCCAAGAAGGGGGCACAGATACGCAGTATTTT
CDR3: CASSQEGGTDTQYF

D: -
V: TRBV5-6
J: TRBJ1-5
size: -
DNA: TGTGCCAGCAGCTTGGGGGGGAAGGCTAATCAGCCCCAGCATTTT
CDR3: CASSLGGKANQPQHF

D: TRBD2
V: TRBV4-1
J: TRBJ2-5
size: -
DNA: TGCGCCAGCAGCCAAGAACCCCATAGCGGGGGGAAGTTCGAGACCCAGTACTTC
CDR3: CASSQEPHSGGKFETQYF

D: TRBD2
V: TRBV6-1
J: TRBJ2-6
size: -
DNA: TGTGCCAGCAGTGTCAGCGGGGGGGTAGTTATGGGGGCCAACGTCCTGACTTTC
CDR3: CASSVSGGVVMGANVLTF

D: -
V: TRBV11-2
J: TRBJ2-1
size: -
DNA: TGTGCCAGCAGCACGGTTGAGCAGTTCTTC
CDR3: CASSTVEQFF

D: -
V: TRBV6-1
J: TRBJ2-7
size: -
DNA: TGTGCCAGCAGTTCCCCGGGACATACCTACGAGCAGTACTTC
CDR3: CASSSPGHTYEQYF

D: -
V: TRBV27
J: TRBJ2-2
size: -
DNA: TGTGCCAGCAGTTTATTTGGGCAGGGGGGGGTCGGGGAGCTGTTTTTT
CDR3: CASSLFGQGGVGELFF

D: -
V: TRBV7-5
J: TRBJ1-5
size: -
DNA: TGTGTCAGAAGCCGTAACCCGGGCAGGCCAGGGGGAAATCAGCCCCAGCATTTT
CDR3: CVRSRNPGRPGGNQPQHF

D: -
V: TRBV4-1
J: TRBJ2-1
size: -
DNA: TGCGCCAGCAGCCAAGATACGGGTAACAATGAGCAGTTCTTC
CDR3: CASSQDTGNNEQFF

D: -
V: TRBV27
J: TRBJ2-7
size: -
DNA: TGTGCCAGCAGCGGGGGGCGCACGTACGAGCAGTACTTC
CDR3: CASSGGRTYEQYF

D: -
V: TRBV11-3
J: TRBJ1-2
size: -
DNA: TGTGCCAGCAGCGGAGGGTTAGCTAACTATGGCTACACCTTC
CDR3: CASSGGLANYGYTF

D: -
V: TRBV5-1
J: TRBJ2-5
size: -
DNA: TGCGCCAGCAGCTTGGGATTTCTCCAAGAGACCCAGTACTTC
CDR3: CASSLGFLQETQYF

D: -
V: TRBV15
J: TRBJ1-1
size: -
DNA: TGTGCCACCAGCAGGACAGGTCCGAACACTGAAGCTTTCTTT
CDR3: CATSRTGPNTEAFF

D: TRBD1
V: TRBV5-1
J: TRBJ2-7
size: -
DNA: TGCGCCAGCAGCTTGGAGACAGGGTCCTCCTACGAGCAGTACTTC
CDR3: CASSLETGSSYEQYF

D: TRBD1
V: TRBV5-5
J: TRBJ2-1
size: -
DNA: TGTGCCAGCAGCTTCGGGACAGGGTCCTACAATGAGCAGTTCTTC
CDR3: CASSFGTGSYNEQFF

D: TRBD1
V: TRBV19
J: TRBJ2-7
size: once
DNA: TGTGCCAGTAGCACACGGACAGGGCGGGAGCAGTACTTC
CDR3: CASSTRTGREQYF

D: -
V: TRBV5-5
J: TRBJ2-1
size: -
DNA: TGTGCCAGCAGCTTAGGGGGGGCAGGTGAGCAGTTCTTC
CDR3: CASSLGGAGEQFF

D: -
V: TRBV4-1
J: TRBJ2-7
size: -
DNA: TGCGCCAGCAGCCAGTCGACCGGGACGATCGACGAGCAGTACTTC
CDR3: CASSQSTGTIDEQYF

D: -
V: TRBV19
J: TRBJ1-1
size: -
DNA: TGTGCCAGTATCCCGGGAAGGCACGCTGAAGCTTTCTTT
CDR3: CASIPGRHAEAFF

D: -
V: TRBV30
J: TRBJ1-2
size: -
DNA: TGTGCCTCAATCTTATCGGACGTCCAAGCTAACTATGGCTACACCTTC
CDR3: CASILSDVQANYGYTF

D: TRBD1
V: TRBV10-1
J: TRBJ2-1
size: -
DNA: TGCGCCAGCAGCCGGGACAGGTCTGTCCCCAATGAGCAGTTCTTC
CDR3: CASSRDRSVPNEQFF

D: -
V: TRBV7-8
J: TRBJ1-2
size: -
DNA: TGTGCCAGCAGCTTCGGGAGTAACTATGGCCACACCTTC
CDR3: CASSFGSNYGHTF

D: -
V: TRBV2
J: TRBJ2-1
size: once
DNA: TGTGCCAGCCTCCCACAGAGCTCCTACAATGAGCAGTTCTTC
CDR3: CASLPQSSYNEQFF